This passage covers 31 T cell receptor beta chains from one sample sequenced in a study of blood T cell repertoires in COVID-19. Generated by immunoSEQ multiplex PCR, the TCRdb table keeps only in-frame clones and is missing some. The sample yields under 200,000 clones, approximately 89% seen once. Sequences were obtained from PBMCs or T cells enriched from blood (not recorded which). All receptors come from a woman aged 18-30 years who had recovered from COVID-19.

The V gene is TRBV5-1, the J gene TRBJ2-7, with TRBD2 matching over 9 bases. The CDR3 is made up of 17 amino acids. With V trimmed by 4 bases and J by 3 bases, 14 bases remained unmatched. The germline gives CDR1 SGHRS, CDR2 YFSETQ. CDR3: CASSPTPQLAGNYEQYF. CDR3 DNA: TGCGCCAGCAGCCCAACTCCCCAGCTAGCGGGAAACTACGAGCAGTACTTC.

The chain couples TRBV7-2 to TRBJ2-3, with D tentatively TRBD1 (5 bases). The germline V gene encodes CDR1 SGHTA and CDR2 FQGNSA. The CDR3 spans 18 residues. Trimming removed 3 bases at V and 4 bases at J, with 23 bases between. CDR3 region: CASSFGPQVQGHSDTQYF. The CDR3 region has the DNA TGTGCCAGCAGCTTTGGACCCCAAGTGCAGGGCCACTCAGATACGCAGTATTTT.

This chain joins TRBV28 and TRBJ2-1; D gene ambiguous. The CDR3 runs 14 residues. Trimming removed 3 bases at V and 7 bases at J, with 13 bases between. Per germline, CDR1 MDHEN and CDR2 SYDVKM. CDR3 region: CASSFFGSLNEQFF. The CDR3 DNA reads TGTGCCAGCAGTTTCTTCGGTAGTTTGAATGAGCAGTTCTTC. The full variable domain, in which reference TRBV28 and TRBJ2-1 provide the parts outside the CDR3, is DVKVTQSSRYLVKRTGEKVFLECVQDMDHENMFWYRQDPGLGLRLIYFSYDVKMKEKGDIPEGYSVSREKKERFSLILESASTNQTSMYLCASSFFGSLNEQFFGPGTRLTVL.

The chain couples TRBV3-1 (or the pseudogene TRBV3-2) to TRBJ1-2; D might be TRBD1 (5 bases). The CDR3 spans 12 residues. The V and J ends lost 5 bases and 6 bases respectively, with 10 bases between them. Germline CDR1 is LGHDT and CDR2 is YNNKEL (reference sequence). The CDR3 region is CASSLSRDGYTF. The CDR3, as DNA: TGTGCCAGCAGCTTATCCAGGGATGGCTACACCTTC.

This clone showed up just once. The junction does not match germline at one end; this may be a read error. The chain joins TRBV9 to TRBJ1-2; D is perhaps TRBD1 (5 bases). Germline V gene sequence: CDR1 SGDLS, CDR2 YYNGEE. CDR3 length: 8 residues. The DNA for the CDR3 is TGTGCCAGCACACCCGACAGCTTC. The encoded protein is CASTPDSF. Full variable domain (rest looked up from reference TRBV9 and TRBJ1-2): DSGVTQTPKHLITATGQRVTLRCSPRSGDLSVYWYQQSLDQGLQFLIQYYNGEERAKGNILERFSAQQFPDLHSELNLSSLELGDSALYFCASTPDSFGSGTRLTVV.

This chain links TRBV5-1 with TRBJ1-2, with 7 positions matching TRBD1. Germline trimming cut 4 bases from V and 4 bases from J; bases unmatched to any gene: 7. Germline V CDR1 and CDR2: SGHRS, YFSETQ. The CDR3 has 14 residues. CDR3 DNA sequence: TGCGCCAGCAGCGAATCAGGGGGGTTCTATGGCTACACCTTC. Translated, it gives CASSESGGFYGYTF.

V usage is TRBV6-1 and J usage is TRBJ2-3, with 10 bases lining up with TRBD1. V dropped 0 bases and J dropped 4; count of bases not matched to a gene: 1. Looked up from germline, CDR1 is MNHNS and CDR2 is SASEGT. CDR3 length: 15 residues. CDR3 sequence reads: CASSEATGGADTQYF. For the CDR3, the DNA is TGTGCCAGCAGTGAAGCGACAGGGGGCGCAGATACGCAGTATTTT.

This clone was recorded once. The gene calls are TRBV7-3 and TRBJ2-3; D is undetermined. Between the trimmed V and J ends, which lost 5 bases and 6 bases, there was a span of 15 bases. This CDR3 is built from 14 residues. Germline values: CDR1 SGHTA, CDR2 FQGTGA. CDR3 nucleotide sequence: TGTGCCAGCAGCCAGAACCCCGACGGGGATACGCAGTATTTT. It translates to CASSQNPDGDTQYF.

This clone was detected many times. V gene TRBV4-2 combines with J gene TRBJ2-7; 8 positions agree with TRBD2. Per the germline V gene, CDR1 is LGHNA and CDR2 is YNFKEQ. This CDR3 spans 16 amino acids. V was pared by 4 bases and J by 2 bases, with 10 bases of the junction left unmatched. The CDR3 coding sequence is TGTGCCAGCAGCCCTGGCACTAGCGGTACCCCCTACGAGCAGTACTTC. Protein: CASSPGTSGTPYEQYF.

The CDR3 DNA is TGTGCCAGCAGTTTACTAGCGGGAGATTACGAGCAGTACTTC. Translating gives CASSLLAGDYEQYF. The chain links TRBV28 to TRBJ2-7, with 10 bases that match TRBD2. V was clipped by 2 bases and J by 4 bases; unmatched bases: 2. The CDR3 has 14 residues. Germline V gives CDR1 MDHEN, CDR2 SYDVKM.

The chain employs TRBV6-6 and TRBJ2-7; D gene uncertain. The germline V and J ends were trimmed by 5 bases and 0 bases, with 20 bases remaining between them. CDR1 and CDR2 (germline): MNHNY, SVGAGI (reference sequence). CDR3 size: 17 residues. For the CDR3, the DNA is TGTGCCAGCAGTCCTGATAAGCTGAGACTGGGCTCCTACGAGCAGTACTTC. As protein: CASSPDKLRLGSYEQYF.

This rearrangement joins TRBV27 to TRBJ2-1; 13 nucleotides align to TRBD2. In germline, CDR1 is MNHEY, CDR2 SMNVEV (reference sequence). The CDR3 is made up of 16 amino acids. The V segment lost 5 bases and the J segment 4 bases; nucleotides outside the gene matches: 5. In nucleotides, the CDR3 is TGTGCCAGCAGTCACGGGACTAGCGGGACTTACAATGAGCAGTTCTTC. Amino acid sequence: CASSHGTSGTYNEQFF.

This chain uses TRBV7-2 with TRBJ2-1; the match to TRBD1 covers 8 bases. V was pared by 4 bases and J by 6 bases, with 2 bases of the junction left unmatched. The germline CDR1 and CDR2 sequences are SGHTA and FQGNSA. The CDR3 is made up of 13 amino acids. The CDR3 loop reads CASSSGQANEQFF. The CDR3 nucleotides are TGTGCCAGCAGCTCGGGACAGGCCAATGAGCAGTTCTTC.

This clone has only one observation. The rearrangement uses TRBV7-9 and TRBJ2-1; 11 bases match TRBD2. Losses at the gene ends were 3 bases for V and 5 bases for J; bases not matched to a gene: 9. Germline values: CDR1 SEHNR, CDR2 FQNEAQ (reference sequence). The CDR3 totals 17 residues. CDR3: CASSFPPSGRIHNEQFF. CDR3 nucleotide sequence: TGTGCCAGCAGCTTTCCCCCTAGCGGGAGGATCCACAATGAGCAGTTCTTC. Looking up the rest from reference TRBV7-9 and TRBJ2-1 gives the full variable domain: DTGVSQNPRHKITKRGQNVTFRCDPISEHNRLYWYRQTLGQGPEFLTYFQNEAQLEKSRLLSDRFSAERPKGSFSTLEIQRTEQGDSAMYLCASSFPPSGRIHNEQFFGPGTRLTVL.

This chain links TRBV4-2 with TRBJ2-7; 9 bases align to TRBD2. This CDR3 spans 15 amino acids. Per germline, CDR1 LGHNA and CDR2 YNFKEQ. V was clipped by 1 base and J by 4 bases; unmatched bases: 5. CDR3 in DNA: TGTGCCAGCAGCCAAGCGGTTAGCGGGAGTTACGAGCAGTACTTC. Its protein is CASSQAVSGSYEQYF.

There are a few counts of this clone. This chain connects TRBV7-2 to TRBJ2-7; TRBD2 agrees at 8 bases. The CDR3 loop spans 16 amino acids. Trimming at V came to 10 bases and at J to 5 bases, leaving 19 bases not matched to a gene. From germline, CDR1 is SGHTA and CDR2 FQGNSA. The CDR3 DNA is TGTGCCACCTACTTCACCCCCGGGAGGGCCTTCCACGAGCAGTACTTC. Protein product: CATYFTPGRAFHEQYF.

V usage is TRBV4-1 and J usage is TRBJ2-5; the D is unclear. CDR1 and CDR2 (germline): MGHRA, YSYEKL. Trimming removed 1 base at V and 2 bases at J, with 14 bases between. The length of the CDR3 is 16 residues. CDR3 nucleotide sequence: TGCGCCAGCAGCCAAGCCCTGTGGGCCAATCAAGAGACCCAGTACTTC. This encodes CASSQALWANQETQYF.

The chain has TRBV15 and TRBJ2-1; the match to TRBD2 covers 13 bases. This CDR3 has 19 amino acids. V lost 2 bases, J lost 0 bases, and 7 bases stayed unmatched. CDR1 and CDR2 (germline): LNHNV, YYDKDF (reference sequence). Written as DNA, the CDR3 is TGTGCCACCAGCAGATCTACCAGGACTAGCGGGAGCTCCTACAATGAGCAGTTCTTC. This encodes CATSRSTRTSGSSYNEQFF.

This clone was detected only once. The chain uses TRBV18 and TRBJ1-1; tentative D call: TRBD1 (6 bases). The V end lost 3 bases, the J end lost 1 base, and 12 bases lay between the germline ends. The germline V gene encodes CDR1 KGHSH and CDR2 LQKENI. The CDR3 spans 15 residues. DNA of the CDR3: TGTGCCAGCTCACCCAACGCACAGGGGAACACTGAAGCTTTCTTT. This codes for CASSPNAQGNTEAFF.

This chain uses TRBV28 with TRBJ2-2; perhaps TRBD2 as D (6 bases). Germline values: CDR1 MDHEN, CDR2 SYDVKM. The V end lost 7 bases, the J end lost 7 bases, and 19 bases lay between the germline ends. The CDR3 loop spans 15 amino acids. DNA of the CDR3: TGTGCCAGCACCCCTGGGGGTAGCGGAGGCGGGGAGCTGTTTTTT. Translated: CASTPGGSGGGELFF.

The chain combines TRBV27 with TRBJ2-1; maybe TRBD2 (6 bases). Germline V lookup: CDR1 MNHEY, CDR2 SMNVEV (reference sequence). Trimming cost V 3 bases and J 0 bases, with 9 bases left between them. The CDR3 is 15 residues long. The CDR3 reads CASSFYGSSYNEQFF. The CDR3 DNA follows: TGTGCCAGCAGTTTCTACGGGAGCTCCTACAATGAGCAGTTCTTC.

CDR3 region: CASSYDRGTDTQYF. CDR3 DNA: TGCGCCAGCAGTTATGACAGGGGTACAGATACGCAGTATTTT. The J gene is TRBJ2-3, the V gene TRBV5-1; TRBD1 matches 8 bases. The germline V gene has CDR1 SGHRS and CDR2 YFSETQ. Trimming cost V 5 bases and J 3 bases; bases outside gene matches: 5. The CDR3 loop spans 14 amino acids.

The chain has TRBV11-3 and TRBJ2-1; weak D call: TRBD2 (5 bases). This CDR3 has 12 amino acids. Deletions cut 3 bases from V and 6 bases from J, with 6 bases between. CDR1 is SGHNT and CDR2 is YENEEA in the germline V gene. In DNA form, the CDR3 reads TGTGCCAGCAGCTTCCGGGGCAATGAGCAGTTCTTC. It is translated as CASSFRGNEQFF.

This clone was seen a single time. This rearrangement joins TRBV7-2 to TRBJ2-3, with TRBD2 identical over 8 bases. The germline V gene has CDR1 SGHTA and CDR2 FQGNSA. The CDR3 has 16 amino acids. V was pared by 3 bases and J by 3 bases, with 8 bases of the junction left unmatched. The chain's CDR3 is CASSLGAGLGTDTQYF. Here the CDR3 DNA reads TGTGCCAGCAGCTTGGGCGCGGGACTAGGAACAGATACGCAGTATTTT.

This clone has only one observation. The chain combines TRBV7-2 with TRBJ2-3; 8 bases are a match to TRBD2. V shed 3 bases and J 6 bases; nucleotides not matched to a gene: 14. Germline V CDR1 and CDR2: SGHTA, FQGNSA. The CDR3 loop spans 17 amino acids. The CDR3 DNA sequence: TGTGCCAGCAGCTTTAGGGCGGGAGGCATCCGGTCCGATACGCAGTATTTT. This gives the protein CASSFRAGGIRSDTQYF.

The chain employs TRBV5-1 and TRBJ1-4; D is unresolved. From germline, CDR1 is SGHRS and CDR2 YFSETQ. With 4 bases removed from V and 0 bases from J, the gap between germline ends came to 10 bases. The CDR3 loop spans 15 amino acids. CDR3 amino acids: CASSQNFATNEKLFF. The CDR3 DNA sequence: TGCGCCAGCAGCCAAAACTTTGCAACTAATGAAAAACTGTTTTTT.

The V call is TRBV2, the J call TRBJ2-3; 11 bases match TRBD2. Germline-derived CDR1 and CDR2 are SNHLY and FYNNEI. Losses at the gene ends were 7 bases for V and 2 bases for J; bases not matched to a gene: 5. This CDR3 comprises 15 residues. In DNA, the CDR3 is TGTGCCAGCAAACGACTAGCGGGACCCACAGATACGCAGTATTTT. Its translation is CASKRLAGPTDTQYF.

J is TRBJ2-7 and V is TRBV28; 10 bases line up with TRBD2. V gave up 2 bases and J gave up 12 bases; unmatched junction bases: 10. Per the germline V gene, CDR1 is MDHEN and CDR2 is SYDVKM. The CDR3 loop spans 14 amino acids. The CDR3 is CASSLGVSGRSLYF. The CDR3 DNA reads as TGTGCCAGCAGTTTAGGAGTTAGCGGGAGGTCTCTGTACTTC. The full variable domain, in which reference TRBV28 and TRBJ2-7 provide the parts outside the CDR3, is DVKVTQSSRYLVKRTGEKVFLECVQDMDHENMFWYRQDPGLGLRLIYFSYDVKMKEKGDIPEGYSVSREKKERFSLILESASTNQTSMYLCASSLGVSGRSLYFGPGTRLTVT.

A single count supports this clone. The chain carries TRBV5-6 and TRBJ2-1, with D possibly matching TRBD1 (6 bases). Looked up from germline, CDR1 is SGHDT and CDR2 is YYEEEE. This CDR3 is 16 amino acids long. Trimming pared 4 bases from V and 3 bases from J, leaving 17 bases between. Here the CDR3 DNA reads TGTGCCAGCAGCCTCGCGCGTCGGACAGACTACAATGAGCAGTTCTTC. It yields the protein CASSLARRTDYNEQFF. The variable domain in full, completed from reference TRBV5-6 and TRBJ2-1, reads DAGVTQSPTHLIKTRGQQVTLRCSPKSGHDTVSWYQQALGQGPQFIFQYYEEEERQRGNFPDRFSGHQFPNYSSELNVNALLLGDSALYLCASSLARRTDYNEQFFGPGTRLTVL.

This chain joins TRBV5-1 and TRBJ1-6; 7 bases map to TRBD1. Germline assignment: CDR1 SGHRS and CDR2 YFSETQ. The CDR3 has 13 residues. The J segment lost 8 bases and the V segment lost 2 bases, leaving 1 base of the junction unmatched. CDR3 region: CASSLTGDSPLHF. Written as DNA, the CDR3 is TGCGCCAGCAGCTTAACAGGGGATTCACCCCTCCACTTT.

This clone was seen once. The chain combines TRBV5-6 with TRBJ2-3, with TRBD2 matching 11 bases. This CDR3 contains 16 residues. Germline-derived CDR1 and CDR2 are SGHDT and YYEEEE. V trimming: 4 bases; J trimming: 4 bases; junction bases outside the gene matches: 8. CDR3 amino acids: CASSKLAGGMADTQYF. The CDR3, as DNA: TGTGCCAGCAGCAAATTAGCGGGAGGGATGGCAGATACGCAGTATTTT. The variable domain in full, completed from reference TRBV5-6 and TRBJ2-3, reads DAGVTQSPTHLIKTRGQQVTLRCSPKSGHDTVSWYQQALGQGPQFIFQYYEEEERQRGNFPDRFSGHQFPNYSSELNVNALLLGDSALYLCASSKLAGGMADTQYFGPGTRLTVL.